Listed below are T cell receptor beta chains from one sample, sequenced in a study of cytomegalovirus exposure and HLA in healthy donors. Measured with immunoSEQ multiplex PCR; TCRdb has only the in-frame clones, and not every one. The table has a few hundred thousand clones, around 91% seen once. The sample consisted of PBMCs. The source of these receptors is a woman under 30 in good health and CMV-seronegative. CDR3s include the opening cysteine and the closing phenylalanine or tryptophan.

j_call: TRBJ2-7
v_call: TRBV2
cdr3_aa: CAGSTEELLGGALYEQYF

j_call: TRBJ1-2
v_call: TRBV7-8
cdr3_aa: CASRYRDSSNYGYTF

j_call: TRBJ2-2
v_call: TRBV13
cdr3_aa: CASSLSGGTSDPGELFF

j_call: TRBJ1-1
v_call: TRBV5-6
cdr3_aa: CASSLPRGLNTEAFF

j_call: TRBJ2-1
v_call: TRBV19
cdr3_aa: CASSIETSGGGVEQFF

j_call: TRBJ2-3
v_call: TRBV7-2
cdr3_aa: CASSQETDTQYF

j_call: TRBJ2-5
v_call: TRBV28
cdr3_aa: CASSIQGAETQYF

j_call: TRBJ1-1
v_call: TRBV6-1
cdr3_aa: CASTPFKSEAFF

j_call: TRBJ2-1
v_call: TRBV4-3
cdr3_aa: CASSQDLETSGGYNEQFF

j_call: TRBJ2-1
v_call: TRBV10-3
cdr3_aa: CASDGTGINEQFF

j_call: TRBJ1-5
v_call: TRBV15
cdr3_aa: CATSRGGRAQPQHF

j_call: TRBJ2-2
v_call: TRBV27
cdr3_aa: CASTLESGTGELFF

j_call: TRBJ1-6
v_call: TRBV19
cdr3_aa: CASRDRGDSPLHF

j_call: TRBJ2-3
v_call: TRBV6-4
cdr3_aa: CASSDNGGATDTQYF

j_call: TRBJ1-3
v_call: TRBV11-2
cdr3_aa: CASSLGDRLYF

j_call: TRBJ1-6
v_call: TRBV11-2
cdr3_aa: CASRPQGDNSPLHF

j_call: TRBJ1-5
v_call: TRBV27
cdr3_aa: CASSDRAGGQPQHF